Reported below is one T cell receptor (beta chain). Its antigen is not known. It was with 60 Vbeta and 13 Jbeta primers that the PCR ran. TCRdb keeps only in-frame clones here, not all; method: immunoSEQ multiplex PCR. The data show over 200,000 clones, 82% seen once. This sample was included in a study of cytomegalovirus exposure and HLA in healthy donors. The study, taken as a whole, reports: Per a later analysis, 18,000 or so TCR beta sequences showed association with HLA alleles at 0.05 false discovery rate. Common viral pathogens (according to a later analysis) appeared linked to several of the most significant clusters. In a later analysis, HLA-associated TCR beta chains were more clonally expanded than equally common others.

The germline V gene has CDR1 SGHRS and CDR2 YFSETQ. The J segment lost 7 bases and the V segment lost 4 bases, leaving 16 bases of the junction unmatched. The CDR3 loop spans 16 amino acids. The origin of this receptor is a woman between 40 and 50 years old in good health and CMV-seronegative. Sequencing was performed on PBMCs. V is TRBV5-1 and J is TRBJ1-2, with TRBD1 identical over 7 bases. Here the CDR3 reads CASSPGGQAGARGYTF. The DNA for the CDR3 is TGCGCCAGCAGCCCAGGGGGTCAGGCAGGGGCCCGTGGCTACACCTTC.